This T cell receptor (beta chain) was documented in a study of cytomegalovirus exposure and HLA in healthy donors. The PCR contained 60 Vbeta and 13 Jbeta primers. Only in-frame clones appear in the TCRdb table, and some are missing; sequencing was by immunoSEQ multiplex PCR. The table includes 200,000 to 250,000 clones, around 80% detected once. Unmatched junction bases numbered 5, after V lost 5 bases and J lost 3 bases. In germline, CDR1 is WSHSY, CDR2 SAAADI. The CDR3 consists of 14 residues. This chain links TRBV10-2 with TRBJ1-1, with 8 bases matching TRBD1. This receptor was identified in a woman aged 55-69 years in good health and CMV-seropositive. Specimen: PBMCs. DNA of the CDR3: TGCGCCAGCAGTCTACAGGGGGAGGACACTGAAGCTTTCTTT. Protein product: CASSLQGEDTEAFF.